These 18 T cell receptor beta chains were all obtained from the same sample, sequenced in a study of T cell responses to AZD1222 COVID-19 vaccine. The table came from immunoSEQ multiplex PCR; TCRdb's copy has only in-frame clones and leaves some out. Of approximately 61,000 clones in the sample, roughly four fifths were seen once. The sequencing here drew on peripheral blood, taken 28 days after the second AZD1222 dose. These receptors came from an adult who received the AZD1222 COVID-19 vaccine.

The J gene is TRBJ2-2, the V gene TRBV7-8, with D perhaps matching TRBD1 (5 bases). V lost 3 bases, J lost 5 bases, and 13 bases lay in between. The CDR3 covers 15 residues. Looked up from germline, CDR1 is SGHVS and CDR2 is FQNEAQ. CDR3 residues: CASSFDSSGTGELFF. The CDR3 DNA reads as TGTGCCAGCAGCTTCGACAGTTCTGGGACCGGGGAGCTGTTTTTT.

This clone was seen only once. The chain couples TRBV9 to TRBJ2-2; maybe TRBD1 (5 bases). V was clipped by 4 bases and J by 6 bases, with 25 bases between them. This CDR3 is built from 18 residues. The germline gives CDR1 SGDLS, CDR2 YYNGEE. This chain's CDR3 is CASSPRAGLMMAPGELFF. CDR3 nucleotide sequence: TGTGCCAGCAGCCCCCGGGCAGGGTTAATGATGGCCCCCGGGGAGCTGTTTTTT.

The chain is built from TRBV19 and TRBJ1-5, with 7 bases lining up with TRBD1. The CDR3 spans 15 residues. Per the germline V gene, CDR1 is LNHDA and CDR2 is SQIVND (reference sequence). Trimming removed 4 bases from V and 5 bases from J; junction bases left unmatched: 8. This chain's CDR3 is CASSTGRGQDQPQHF. In DNA form, the CDR3 reads TGTGCCAGTAGTACGGGGAGGGGGCAGGATCAGCCCCAGCATTTT.

The chain links TRBV18 to TRBJ1-2, with 12 bases that match TRBD1. Germline CDR1 KGHSH, CDR2 LQKENI. The length of the CDR3 is 18 residues. With 5 bases clipped from V and 3 bases from J, the junction kept 13 bases outside the gene matches. CDR3 amino acids: CASSNSGTGGLWDYGYTF. Written as DNA, the CDR3 is TGTGCCAGCTCAAATTCCGGGACAGGGGGCTTGTGGGACTATGGCTACACCTTC.

This clone has only one observation. This chain joins TRBV28 and TRBJ2-2; tentative D call: TRBD1 (6 bases). Trimming shortened V by 3 bases and J by 5 bases, and 13 bases separated the two germline ends. Germline-derived CDR1 and CDR2 are MDHEN and SYDVKM. CDR3 size: 15 residues. The CDR3 coding sequence is TGTGCCAGCAGTTTCCTCAGGGGCCGAACCGGGGAGCTGTTTTTT. Amino acid sequence: CASSFLRGRTGELFF.

This chain links TRBV14 with TRBJ2-1, with 10 positions matching TRBD2. With V trimmed by 4 bases and J by 1 base, 1 base remained unmatched. Germline loops: CDR1 SGHDN, CDR2 FVKESK. This CDR3 contains 15 residues. The CDR3 coding sequence is TGTGCCAGCAGCCTACTAGCGGGATCCTACAATGAGCAGTTCTTC. The encoded protein is CASSLLAGSYNEQFF.

This chain links TRBV19 with TRBJ2-6; D not certain. The V gene's germline CDR1 is LNHDA and CDR2 SQIVND (reference sequence). V lost 2 bases, J lost 0 bases, and 5 bases lay in between. The CDR3 consists of 15 residues. CDR3 sequence: CASSIRDSGANVLTF. DNA for the CDR3: TGTGCCAGTAGTATAAGGGACTCTGGGGCCAACGTCCTGACTTTC.

On this clone itself: Different DNA sequences within this sample yield the same CDR3. The chain carries TRBV9 and TRBJ2-5; D is possibly TRBD2 (6 bases). The germline V and J ends were trimmed by 0 bases and 7 bases, with 13 bases remaining between them. Germline CDR1 and CDR2: SGDLS and YYNGEE. This CDR3 has 14 residues. CDR3 sequence (DNA): TGTGCCAGCAGCGTAGAACTAGCTCTGGGGACCCAGTACTTC. It is translated as CASSVELALGTQYF.

This rearrangement joins TRBV12-3 or TRBV12-4 to TRBJ1-5; TRBD1 agrees at 9 bases. The length of the CDR3 is 13 residues. V lost 4 bases, J lost 7 bases, and 2 bases stayed unmatched. CDR3 DNA: TGTGCCAGCAGTTCGGGACAGGGCCAGCCCCAGCATTTT. This codes for CASSSGQGQPQHF.

The CDR3 DNA reads TGTGCCAGTAGTATCCCCGGGACCCCCAATGAGCAGTTCTTC. Protein product: CASSIPGTPNEQFF. The chain is built from TRBV19 and TRBJ2-1; possibly TRBD1 or TRBD2 for D (5 bases each). The V and J ends lost 3 bases and 6 bases respectively, with 12 bases between them. The CDR3 runs 14 residues. Germline V CDR1 and CDR2: LNHDA, SQIVND (reference sequence).

Notes on this clone: Sequence at one end of the junction differs from germline and may be a read error. V and J are TRBV29-1 and TRBJ2-1, with D hard to call. CDR3 length: 12 residues. CDR1 SQVTM and CDR2 ANQGSEA come from the germline V gene. CDR3 nucleotides: TGCAGCGTAGAAGACTGGTACAATGAGCAGTTCTTC. Its translation is CSVEDWYNEQFF.

The V gene is TRBV4-3, the J gene TRBJ2-3, with TRBD2 matching 14 bases. V trimming: 4 bases; J trimming: 6 bases; junction bases outside the gene matches: 3. The CDR3 covers 15 residues. Per the germline V gene, CDR1 is LGHNA and CDR2 is YSLEER. The CDR3 sequence is CASSRLAGGPDTQYF. CDR3 in DNA: TGCGCCAGCAGCCGACTAGCGGGAGGGCCTGATACGCAGTATTTT.

The chain uses TRBV11-2 and TRBJ1-6, with D perhaps TRBD1 (5 bases). V lost 4 bases and J lost 12, with 13 bases in between. The CDR3 is made up of 13 amino acids. Germline CDR1 reads SGHAT; CDR2 reads FQNNGV. CDR3 sequence: CASSSFPGRPLHF. The DNA of the CDR3 is TGTGCCAGCAGCTCCTTCCCGGGGCGACCCCTCCACTTT. The whole variable domain, remainder taken from reference TRBV11-2 and TRBJ1-6, is EAGVAQSPRYKIIEKRQSVAFWCNPISGHATLYWYQQILGQGPKLLIQFQNNGVVDDSQLPKDRFSAERLKGVDSTLKIQPAKLEDSAVYLCASSSFPGRPLHFGNGTRLTVT.

V gene TRBV28 combines with J gene TRBJ2-5; the match to TRBD2 covers 14 bases. The CDR3 length is 19 residues. The germline gives CDR1 MDHEN, CDR2 SYDVKM. The ends lost 5 bases at V and 1 base at J; junction bases unmatched: 12. The CDR3 sequence is CASSGWGGLAGDPQETQYF. CDR3 nucleotide sequence: TGTGCCAGCAGTGGGTGGGGGGGACTAGCGGGAGACCCCCAAGAGACCCAGTACTTC.

This chain uses TRBV2 with TRBJ1-2; possible D gene TRBD1, 6 bases. V gave up 4 bases and J gave up 4 bases, with 13 bases separating them. The V gene's germline CDR1 is SNHLY and CDR2 FYNNEI. CDR3 length: 14 amino acids. The DNA for the CDR3 is TGTGCCAGCAGTGGACAGGTCAGCCCCTATGGCTACACCTTC. It yields the protein CASSGQVSPYGYTF.

This clone was recorded once. The chain uses TRBV7-8 and TRBJ1-1, with TRBD1 as a possible D gene (5 bases). There are 15 residues in the CDR3. The germline V gene encodes CDR1 SGHVS and CDR2 FQNEAQ. Trimming stripped 0 bases from V and 6 bases from J, with 14 bases between. The CDR3 here is CASSLANTGFSEAFF. CDR3 bases: TGTGCCAGCAGCTTAGCTAATACAGGCTTCTCTGAAGCTTTCTTT.

The chain couples TRBV4-1 to TRBJ1-1; 7 nucleotides line up with TRBD1. The CDR3 has 19 amino acids. After removal of 1 base from V and 0 bases from J, the junction contained 14 bases not matched to a gene. CDR1 and CDR2 (germline): MGHRA, YSYEKL. CDR3 nucleotide sequence: TGCGCCAGCAGCCAAGGACCCAGGTCAGGGGGTAGTATGAACACTGAAGCTTTCTTT. This sequence encodes CASSQGPRSGGSMNTEAFF.

This chain links TRBV7-9 with TRBJ2-1; 8 bases align to TRBD1. The germline V gene encodes CDR1 SEHNR and CDR2 FQNEAQ (reference sequence). The CDR3 has 14 amino acids. Trimming removed 5 bases from V and 9 bases from J; junction bases left unmatched: 9. This CDR3 reads CASSLQNRGIEQFF. Written as DNA, the CDR3 is TGTGCCAGCAGCCTACAAAACAGGGGGATTGAGCAGTTCTTC.